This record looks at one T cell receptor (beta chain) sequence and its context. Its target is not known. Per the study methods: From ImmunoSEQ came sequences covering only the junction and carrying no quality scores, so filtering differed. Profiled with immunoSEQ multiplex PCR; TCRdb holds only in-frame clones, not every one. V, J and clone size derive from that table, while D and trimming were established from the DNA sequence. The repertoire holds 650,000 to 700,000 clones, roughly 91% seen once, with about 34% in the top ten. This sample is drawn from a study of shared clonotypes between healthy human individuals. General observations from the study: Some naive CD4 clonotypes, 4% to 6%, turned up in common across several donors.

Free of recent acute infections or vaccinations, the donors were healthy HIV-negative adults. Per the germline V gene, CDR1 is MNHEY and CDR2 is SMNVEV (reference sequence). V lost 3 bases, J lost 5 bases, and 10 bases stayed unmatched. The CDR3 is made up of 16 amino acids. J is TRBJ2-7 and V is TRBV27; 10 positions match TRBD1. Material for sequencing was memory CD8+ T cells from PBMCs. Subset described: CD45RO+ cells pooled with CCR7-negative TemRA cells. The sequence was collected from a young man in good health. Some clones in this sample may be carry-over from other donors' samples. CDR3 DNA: TGTGCCAGCAGTTTCCTGCAGACAGGGGGCATCCACGAGCAGTACTTC. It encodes CASSFLQTGGIHEQYF.